The clone carrying this T cell receptor (beta chain) was observed a few times. This CDR3 region has 16 residues. From germline, CDR1 is MDHEN and CDR2 SYDVKM. V lost 5 bases to trimming and J lost 10 bases; unmatched junction nucleotides: 12. This record comes from a study of T cells in Graves' hyperthyroidism and ophthalmopathy. Researchers took RNA transcripts and amplified the TCR beta CDR3 regions from them. TCR CDR3 underwent first-round RT-PCR with the HTBI primer set. TCRdb re-analysed the multiplex PCR reads in MiXCR, keeping a single row per CDR3 protein. Among roughly 710,000 distinct CDR3 sequences, roughly a third were seen once, and the ten largest hold roughly 30%.

This chain joins TRBV28 and TRBJ1-6; TRBD1 aligns across 9 bases. The origin of this receptor is a woman aged 40 to 50 with Graves' hyperthyroidism. The material sequenced was blood. The chain's CDR3 is CASSDRQGVARSPLHF. The CDR3 DNA sequence: TGTGCCAGCAGTGACAGACAGGGGGTTGCAAGGTCACCCCTCCACTTT.